The subject of this entry is one TCR beta chain. Antigen specificity is unknown. These data are taken from a study of cytomegalovirus exposure and HLA in healthy donors. Findings of the study overall: A later analysis showed TCR association rates differing by HLA locus, peaking at DRB1 and lowest at HLA-C. Cytomegalovirus-associated status was assigned to 164 TCR beta chains. There were some public TCRs occurring in many donors, but most TCR sequences were rare.

This CDR3 spans 13 amino acids. V lost 0 bases to trimming and J lost 6 bases, with 8 bases between them. Germline CDR1 and CDR2: SGHDT and YYEEEE. With 60 Vbeta and 13 Jbeta primers, the PCR was carried out. TCRdb's table, derived via immunoSEQ multiplex PCR, lists solely in-frame clones and lacks some. This sample has roughly 55,000 clones, with about 69% found just once. The V call is TRBV5-6, the J call TRBJ2-3; weak D call: TRBD2 (5 bases). The specimen sequenced was PBMCs. The origin of this receptor is a man aged 35 to 55 in good health and CMV-seropositive. Here the CDR3 reads CASSLGGLDTQYF. The CDR3 nucleotides are TGTGCCAGCAGCTTGGGCGGGTTGGATACGCAGTATTTT.